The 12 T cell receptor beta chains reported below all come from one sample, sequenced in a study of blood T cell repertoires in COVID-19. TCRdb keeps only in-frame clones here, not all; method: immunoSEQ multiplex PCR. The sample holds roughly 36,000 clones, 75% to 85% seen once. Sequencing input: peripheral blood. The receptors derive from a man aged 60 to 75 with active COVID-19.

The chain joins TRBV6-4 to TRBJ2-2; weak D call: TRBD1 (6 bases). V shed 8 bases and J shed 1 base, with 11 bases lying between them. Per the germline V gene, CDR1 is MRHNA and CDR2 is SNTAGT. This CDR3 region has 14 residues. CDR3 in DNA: TGTGCCAGCCGGACAGAACTGAACACCGGGGAGCTGTTTTTT. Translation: CASRTELNTGELFF.

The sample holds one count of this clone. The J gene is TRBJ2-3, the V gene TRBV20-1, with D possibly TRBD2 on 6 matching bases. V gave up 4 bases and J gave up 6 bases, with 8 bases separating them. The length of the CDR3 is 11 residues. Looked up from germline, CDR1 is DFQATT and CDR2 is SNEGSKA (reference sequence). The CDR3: CSATGRDTQYF. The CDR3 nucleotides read TGCAGTGCTACGGGGAGGGATACGCAGTATTTT.

CDR3 DNA: TGTGCCAGCAGCCAGGCTCTAGGTAACACCGGGGAGCTGTTTTTT. Translation: CASSQALGNTGELFF. This rearrangement joins TRBV4-2 to TRBJ2-2; the D is unclear. The CDR3 consists of 15 residues. Per germline, CDR1 LGHNA and CDR2 YNFKEQ. Between the trimmed V and J ends, which lost 3 bases and 2 bases, there was a span of 10 bases.

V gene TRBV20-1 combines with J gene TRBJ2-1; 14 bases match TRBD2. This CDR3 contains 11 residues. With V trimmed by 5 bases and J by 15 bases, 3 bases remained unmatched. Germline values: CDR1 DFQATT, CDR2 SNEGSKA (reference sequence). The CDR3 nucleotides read TGCAGTGCTGGACTAGCGGGAGGTTTGTTCTTC. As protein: CSAGLAGGLFF.

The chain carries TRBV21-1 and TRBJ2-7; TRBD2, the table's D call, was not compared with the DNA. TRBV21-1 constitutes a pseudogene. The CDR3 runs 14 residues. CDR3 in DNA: TGTGCCACCAGAGGGCTAGCGGGAGGGTACGAGCAGTACGTC. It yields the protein CATRGLAGGYEQYV.

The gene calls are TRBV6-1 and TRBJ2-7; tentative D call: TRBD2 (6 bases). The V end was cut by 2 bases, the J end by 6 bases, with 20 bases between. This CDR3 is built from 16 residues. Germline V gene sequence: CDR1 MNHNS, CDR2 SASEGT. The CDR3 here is CASSEQSGAPLGEQYF. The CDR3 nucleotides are TGTGCCAGCAGTGAACAATCGGGAGCCCCCCTTGGCGAGCAGTACTTC.

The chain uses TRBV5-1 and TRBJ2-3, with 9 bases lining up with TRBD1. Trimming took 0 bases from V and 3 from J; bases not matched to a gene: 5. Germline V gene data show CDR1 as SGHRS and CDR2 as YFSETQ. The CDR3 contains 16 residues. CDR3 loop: CASSLAGQGTTDTQYF. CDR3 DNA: TGCGCCAGCAGCTTGGCGGGACAGGGTACAACAGATACGCAGTATTTT.

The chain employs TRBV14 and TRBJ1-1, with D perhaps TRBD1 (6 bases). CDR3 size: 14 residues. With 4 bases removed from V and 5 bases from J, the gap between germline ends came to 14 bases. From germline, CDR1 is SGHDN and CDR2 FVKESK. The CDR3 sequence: CASSPTGFRTEAFF. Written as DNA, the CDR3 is TGTGCCAGCAGCCCGACAGGATTCAGGACTGAAGCTTTCTTT.

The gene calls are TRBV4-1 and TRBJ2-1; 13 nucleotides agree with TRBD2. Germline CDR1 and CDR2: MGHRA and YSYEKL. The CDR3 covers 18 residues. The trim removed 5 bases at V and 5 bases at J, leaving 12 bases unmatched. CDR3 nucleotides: TGCGCCAGCAGCTCCCCTAAGGGCGGGACTAGCGGGAACAATGAGCAGTTCTTC. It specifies CASSSPKGGTSGNNEQFF.

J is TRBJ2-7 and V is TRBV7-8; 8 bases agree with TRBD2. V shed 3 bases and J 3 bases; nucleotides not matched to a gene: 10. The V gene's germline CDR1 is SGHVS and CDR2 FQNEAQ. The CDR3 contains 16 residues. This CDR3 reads CASSFQAGAYGYEQYF. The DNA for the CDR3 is TGTGCCAGCAGCTTTCAAGCGGGAGCCTATGGCTACGAGCAGTACTTC.

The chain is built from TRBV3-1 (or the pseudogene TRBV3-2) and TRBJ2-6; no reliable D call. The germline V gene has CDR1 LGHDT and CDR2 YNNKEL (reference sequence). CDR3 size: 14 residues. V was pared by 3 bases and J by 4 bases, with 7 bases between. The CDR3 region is CASSQSIGANVLTF. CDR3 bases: TGTGCCAGCAGCCAGAGTATCGGGGCCAACGTCCTGACTTTC.

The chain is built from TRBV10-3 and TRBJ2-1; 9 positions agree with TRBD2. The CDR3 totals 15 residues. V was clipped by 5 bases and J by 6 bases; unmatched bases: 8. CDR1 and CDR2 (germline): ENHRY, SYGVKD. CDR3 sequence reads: CAISRREGPGNEQFF. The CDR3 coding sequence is TGTGCCATCAGTAGGCGGGAGGGCCCCGGCAATGAGCAGTTCTTC.